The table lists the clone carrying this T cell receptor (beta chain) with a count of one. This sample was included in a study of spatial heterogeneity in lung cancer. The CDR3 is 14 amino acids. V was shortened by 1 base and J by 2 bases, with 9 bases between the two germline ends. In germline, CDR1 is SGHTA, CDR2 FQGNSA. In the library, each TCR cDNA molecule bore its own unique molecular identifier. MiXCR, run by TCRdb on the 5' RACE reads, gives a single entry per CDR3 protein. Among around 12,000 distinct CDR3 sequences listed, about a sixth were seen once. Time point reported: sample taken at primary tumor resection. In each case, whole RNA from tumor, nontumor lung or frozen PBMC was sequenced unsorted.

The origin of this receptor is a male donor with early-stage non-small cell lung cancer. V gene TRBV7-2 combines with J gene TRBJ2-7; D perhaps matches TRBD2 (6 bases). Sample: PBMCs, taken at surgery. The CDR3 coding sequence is TGTGCCAGCAGCTTAGTGGGGGGAACCTACGAGCAGTACTTC. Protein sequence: CASSLVGGTYEQYF.